The clone carrying this TCR beta chain was detected ten times or more. Time point reported: persistent/refractory GD, antithyroid drugs over 5 years with positive TRAb. With RNA extracted from PBMCs as input, the TCR library was made. The data are from a study of regulatory T cells in long-lasting Graves disease. After removal of 7 bases from V and 5 bases from J, the junction contained 13 bases not matched to a gene. Germline loops: CDR1 MNHEY, CDR2 SMNVEV (reference sequence). The CDR3 is 17 amino acids. Researchers made TCR beta libraries by using iRepertoire HTBI primers and running Arm-PCR on CDR3 regions. One entry per CDR3 protein results from TCRdb running MiXCR on the multiplex PCR reads. The table records over 300,000 distinct CDR3 sequences, around 20% of them present only once.

This TCR was recovered from a female donor with Graves disease. The sequenced sample was peripheral blood mononuclear cells (PBMCs), obtained when the disease was refractory, from a patient treated with antithyroid drugs. The chain employs TRBV27 and TRBJ1-5; 11 nucleotides align to TRBD1. For the CDR3, the DNA is TGTGCCAGCACCTCAGGTTGGGGACAGGGGGAGGATCAGCCCCAGCATTTT. It translates to CASTSGWGQGEDQPQHF.